This T cell receptor (beta chain) was recorded in a study of Graves' ophthalmopathy and Graves' hyperthyroidism. About the research overall: Peripheral blood was gathered at first diagnosis, ahead of any treatment whatsoever. General observations from the study: Blood was where most expanded thyroid clonotypes above 0.001 frequency also turned up.

This CDR3 region has 13 residues. Germline V gene sequence: CDR1 MDHEN, CDR2 SYDVKM. Deletions cut 6 bases from V and 5 bases from J, with 13 bases between. The authors amplified TCR beta CDR3 regions from RNA transcripts. An opening RT-PCR round employed HTBI primers and preceded a second-round multiplex PCR. Using its own MiXCR run on the multiplex PCR reads, TCRdb lists one record per CDR3 protein. The sample lists about 160,000 distinct CDR3 sequences, approximately 40% occurring once. Moderately to severely active ophthalmopathy under 3 months, CAS at least 3, NOSPECS at least 4. Diagnosis used clinical symptoms, serum thyroxine, TRAb, thyroid ultrasound and orbital computed tomography. The table lists this clonotype with a few counts. The antigen remains undetermined.

This sequence was found in a man aged 25-45 years with Graves' ophthalmopathy. Sequencing used peripheral blood. The chain couples TRBV28 to TRBJ2-5; D ambiguous. CDR3: CASRSPAMETQYF. CDR3 DNA: TGTGCCAGCAGGTCCCCTGCGATGGAGACCCAGTACTTC.